The T cell receptor (beta chain) described here comes from a study of blood T cell repertoires in COVID-19. Assay: immunoSEQ multiplex PCR; the TCRdb copy retains only in-frame clones and omits some. Of 300,000 to 400,000 clones in the sample, 65% to 90% were seen once. Sequenced input: PBMCs or T cells enriched from blood (not recorded which). The source is a woman aged 40 to 55 with acute COVID-19.

As DNA, the CDR3 is TGTGCCAGCAGTGAAACCGCAGGCTGGACAACTAATGAAAAACTGTTTTTT. Its protein product is CASSETAGWTTNEKLFF. This chain joins TRBV2 and TRBJ1-4; D unclear. V was trimmed by 2 bases and J by 0 bases, leaving 13 bases between them. This CDR3 comprises 17 residues. Germline V CDR1 and CDR2: SNHLY, FYNNEI.